One T cell receptor beta chain is described in this entry. What it binds is unknown. V lost 7 bases to trimming and J lost 6 bases, with 24 bases between them. Germline V gene sequence: CDR1 GTSNPN, CDR2 SVGIG (reference sequence). This CDR3 has 15 residues. PCR amplification relied on 60 Vbeta primers (plus 13 Jbeta primers). The table came from immunoSEQ multiplex PCR; TCRdb's copy has only in-frame clones and leaves some out. The sample lists around 150,000 clones, approximately 80% seen once, with roughly 4.4% in the top ten. These data are taken from a study of cytomegalovirus exposure and HLA in healthy donors. Study-wide results and caveats: Association of a missense DCLRE1C variant with TCR beta V- and J-gene trimming was reported in a later analysis. HLA allele associations emerged for roughly 17,000 TCR beta sequences in a later analysis, at 0.05 false discovery rate.

Sequenced sample: PBMCs. The V call is TRBV30, the J call TRBJ1-1; tentatively, D is TRBD1 (5 bases). The sequence was collected from a young man in good health and CMV-seronegative. The DNA of the CDR3 is TGTGCCTCTGCTCGGGCCGCCGGCGGGGGACCTGAAGCTTTCTTT. Its protein product is CASARAAGGGPEAFF.